This T cell receptor beta chain was recovered during a study of blood T cells in healthy people across ages. The total RNA that was extracted per sample amounted to at least 5 micrograms. A J-beta primer mix and a sample-barcoded 5' primer were used in a second PCR of about 7 to 12 cycles. Sequencing yielded, for each sample, at least 3 million paired-end reads carrying CDR3. TCRdb ran MiXCR on the 5' RACE reads and lists one entry per CDR3 protein. The data show some 1.8 million distinct CDR3 sequences, about two fifths seen once. General study findings and limits: Age showed a roughly linear inverse relationship with TCR beta diversity per million T cells. The lack of PBMC sorting stopped any conclusive naive versus antigen-experienced comparison.

The CDR3 sequence is 15 residues long. The V gene's germline CDR1 is SGHRS and CDR2 YFSETQ. With respect to this clonotype: Antigen: not known. The junction departs from germline at one end; a sequencing error may be responsible.

The J gene is TRBJ2-3, the V gene TRBV5-1, with D possibly being TRBD1 (7 bases). The source material was blood. The clonotype originates from a human donor in good health. The CDR3 DNA sequence: TGCGCCAGCGGCCCGGAGGGGGACAGCACAAATACGCAGTATTTT. This encodes CASGPEGDSTNTQYF. The whole variable domain, filled in from reference TRBV5-1 and TRBJ2-3, reads KAGVTQTPRYLIKTRGQQVTLSCSPISGHRSVSWYQQTPGQGLQFLFEYFSETQRNKGNFPGRFSGRQFSNSRSEMNVSTLELGDSALYLCASGPEGDSTNTQYFGPGTRLTVL.